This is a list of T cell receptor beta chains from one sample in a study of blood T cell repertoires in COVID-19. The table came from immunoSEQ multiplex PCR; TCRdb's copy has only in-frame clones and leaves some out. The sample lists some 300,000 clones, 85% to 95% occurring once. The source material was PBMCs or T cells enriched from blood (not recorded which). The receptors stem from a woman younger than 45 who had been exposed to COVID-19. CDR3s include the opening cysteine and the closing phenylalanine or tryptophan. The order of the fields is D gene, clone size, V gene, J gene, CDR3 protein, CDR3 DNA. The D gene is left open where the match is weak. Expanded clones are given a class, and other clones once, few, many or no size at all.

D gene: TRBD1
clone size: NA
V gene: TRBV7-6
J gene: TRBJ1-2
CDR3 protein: CASSLSRTGGYGYTF
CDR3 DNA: TGTGCCAGCAGCTTATCTCGGACAGGGGGCTATGGCTACACCTTC

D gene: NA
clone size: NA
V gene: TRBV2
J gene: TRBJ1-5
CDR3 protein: CASSERGGRSNQPQHF
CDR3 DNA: TGTGCCAGCAGTGAACGTGGAGGGAGGAGCAATCAGCCCCAGCATTTT

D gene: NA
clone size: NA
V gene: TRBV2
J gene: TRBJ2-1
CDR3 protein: CASSESNEQFF
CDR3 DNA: TGTGCCAGCAGTGAATCGAATGAGCAGTTCTTC

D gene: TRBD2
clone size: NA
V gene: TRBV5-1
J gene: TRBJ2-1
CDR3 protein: CASSSVLRGGADEQFF
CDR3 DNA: TGCGCCAGCAGCTCCGTGTTGCGCGGGGGGGCCGATGAGCAGTTCTTC

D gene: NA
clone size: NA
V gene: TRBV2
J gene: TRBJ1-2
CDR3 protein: CASSGQVRRRDYGYTF
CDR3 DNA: TGTGCCAGCAGTGGACAGGTCCGCCGCCGGGACTATGGCTACACCTTC

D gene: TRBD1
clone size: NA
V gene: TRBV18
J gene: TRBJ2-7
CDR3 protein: CASSGQGAPYEQYF
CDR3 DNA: TGTGCCAGCTCAGGGCAGGGGGCCCCCTACGAGCAGTACTTC

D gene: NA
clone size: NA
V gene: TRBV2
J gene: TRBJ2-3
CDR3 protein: CASSEQGSNTDTQYF
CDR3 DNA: TGTGCCAGCAGTGAACAGGGAAGCAACACAGATACGCAGTATTTT

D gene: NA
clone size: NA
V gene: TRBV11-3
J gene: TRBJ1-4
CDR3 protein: CASSLTGCRVIATNEKLFF
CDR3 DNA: TGTGCCAGCAGCCTCACTGGATGCAGGGTCATTGCAACTAATGAAAAACTGTTTTTT

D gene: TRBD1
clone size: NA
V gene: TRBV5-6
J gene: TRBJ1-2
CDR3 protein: CASSTGTGDYGYTF
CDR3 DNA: TGTGCCAGCAGCACGGGGACAGGCGACTATGGCTACACCTTC

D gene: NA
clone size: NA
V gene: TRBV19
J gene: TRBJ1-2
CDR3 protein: CASSIVGTSGGYTF
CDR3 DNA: TGTGCCAGTAGTATTGTCGGGACATCAGGAGGCTACACCTTC

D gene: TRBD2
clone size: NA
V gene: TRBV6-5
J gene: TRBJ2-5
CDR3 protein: CASRPAGGGGETQYF
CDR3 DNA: TGTGCCAGCAGGCCGGCAGGTGGCGGGGGGGAGACCCAGTACTTC

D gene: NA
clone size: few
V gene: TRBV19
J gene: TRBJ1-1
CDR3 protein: CASSRQTGSQGGEAFF
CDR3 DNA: TGTGCCAGTAGTAGACAAACCGGGTCCCAAGGGGGTGAAGCTTTCTTT

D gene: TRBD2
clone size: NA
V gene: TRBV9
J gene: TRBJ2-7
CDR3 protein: CASSVGGLELGEQYF
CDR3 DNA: TGTGCCAGCAGCGTAGGGGGACTAGAATTGGGAGAGCAGTACTTC

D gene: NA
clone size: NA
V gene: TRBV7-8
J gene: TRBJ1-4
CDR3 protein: CASSLSPGARIATNEKLFF
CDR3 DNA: TGTGCCAGCAGCTTATCCCCTGGGGCGCGTATCGCAACTAATGAAAAACTGTTTTTT

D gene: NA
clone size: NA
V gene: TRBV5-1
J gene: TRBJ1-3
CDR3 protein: CASSREEVLSGNTIYF
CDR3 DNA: TGCGCCAGCAGCCGCGAGGAAGTCCTCTCTGGAAACACCATATATTTT

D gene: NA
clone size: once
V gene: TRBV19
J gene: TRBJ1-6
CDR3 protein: CASSHRDSPLHF
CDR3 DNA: TGTGCCAGTAGTCACAGGGATTCACCCCTCCACTTT

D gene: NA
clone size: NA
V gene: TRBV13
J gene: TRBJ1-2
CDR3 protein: CASSLSGHRDYGYTF
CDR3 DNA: TGTGCCAGCAGCTTGTCGGGACATAGGGACTATGGCTACACCTTC

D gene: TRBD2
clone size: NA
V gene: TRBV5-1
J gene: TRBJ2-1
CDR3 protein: CASSWGLAGGLGSYNEQFF
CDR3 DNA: TGCGCCAGCAGCTGGGGACTAGCGGGGGGGCTTGGGTCCTACAATGAGCAGTTCTTC

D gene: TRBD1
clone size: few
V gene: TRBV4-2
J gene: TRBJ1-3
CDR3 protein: CASSQGDRGGSGNTIYF
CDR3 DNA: TGTGCCAGCAGCCAAGGAGACAGGGGAGGATCTGGAAACACCATATATTTT

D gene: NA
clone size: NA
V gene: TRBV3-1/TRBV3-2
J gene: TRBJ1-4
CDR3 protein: CASSQDVAAAATNEKLFF
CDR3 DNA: TGTGCCAGCAGCCAAGATGTTGCGGCGGCTGCAACTAATGAAAAACTGTTTTTT

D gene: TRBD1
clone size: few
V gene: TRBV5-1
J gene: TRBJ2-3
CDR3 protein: CASSPGQGTQYF
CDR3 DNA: TGCGCCAGCAGCCCAGGACAGGGAACGCAGTATTTT

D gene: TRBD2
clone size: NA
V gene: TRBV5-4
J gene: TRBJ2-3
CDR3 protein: CASRRGGPKADTQYF
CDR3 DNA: TGTGCCAGCAGACGGGGGGGGCCGAAGGCGGATACGCAGTATTTT

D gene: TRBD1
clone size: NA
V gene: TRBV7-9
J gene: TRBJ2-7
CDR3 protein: CASSLGRGRLFYEQYF
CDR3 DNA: TGTGCCAGCAGCTTAGGCAGGGGGCGCCTGTTCTACGAGCAGTACTTC

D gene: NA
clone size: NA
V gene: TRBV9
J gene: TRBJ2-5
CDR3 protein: CASSVGLGETQYF
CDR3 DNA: TGTGCCAGCAGCGTAGGGCTCGGGGAGACCCAGTACTTC

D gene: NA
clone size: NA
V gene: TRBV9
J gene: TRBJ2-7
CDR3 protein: CASSERGTFSLHEQYF
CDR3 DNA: TGTGCCAGCAGCGAGAGGGGGACCTTCTCACTCCACGAGCAGTACTTC

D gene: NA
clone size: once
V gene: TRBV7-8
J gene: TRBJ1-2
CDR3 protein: CASSLDRANYGYTF
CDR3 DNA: TGTGCCAGCAGCTTGGACAGAGCAAACTATGGCTACACCTTC

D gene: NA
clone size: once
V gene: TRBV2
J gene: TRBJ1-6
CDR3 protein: CASSVGGGSHNSPLHF
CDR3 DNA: TGTGCCAGCAGTGTGGGGGGGGGCAGTCATAATTCACCCCTCCACTTT

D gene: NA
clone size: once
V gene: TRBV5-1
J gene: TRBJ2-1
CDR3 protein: CASSLVADYNEQFF
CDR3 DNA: TGCGCCAGCAGCTTGGTGGCGGACTACAATGAGCAGTTCTTC